This record covers a single T cell receptor (beta chain). Germline-derived CDR1 and CDR2 are MNHEY and SMNVEV (reference sequence). The germline V and J ends were trimmed by 5 bases and 7 bases, with 15 bases remaining between them. The CDR3 has 14 amino acids. Authors' analysis steps: Using reference gene primer amplification, nucleated cell counts were estimated. The assay was immunoSEQ multiplex PCR, and TCRdb's table has in-frame clones only and misses some. From that table come the V and J calls and clone size; the DNA was used to work out D and trimming. This sample has 120,000 to 150,000 clones, with roughly four fifths found just once. These data come from a study of blood T cell repertoires in COVID-19. About the study: There were acute and convalescent COVID-19 samples, and they came from the United States, Italy and Spain. From T cells, B-cell-depleted T cells, or PBMCs came the material, which was cDNA or gDNA.

What was sequenced was peripheral blood. This receptor was obtained from a human donor with acute or convalescent COVID-19. The donor label of this sample is uncertain. The V gene is TRBV27, the J gene TRBJ2-1, with D perhaps matching TRBD2 (6 bases). The CDR3 DNA follows: TGTGCCAGCAGTCCGGGAGAAGGGAAAAATGAGCAGTTCTTC. Protein product: CASSPGEGKNEQFF.